This T cell receptor (beta chain) was recorded in a study of blood T cell repertoires in COVID-19. Seattle patients were enrolled during active infection and followed longitudinally. In the source study's methods: Researchers report that nucleated cell counts were estimated from reference gene primer amplification. The protocol was immunoSEQ multiplex PCR, while the TCRdb copy is restricted to in-frame clones and leaves out a portion. V and J calls and clone size follow that table, whereas D and trimming were derived from the DNA. The table records 300,000 to 400,000 clones, roughly 90% of them present only once. This CDR3 is built from 13 residues. J was trimmed by 5 bases and V by 6 bases; bases with no gene match: 6. Germline loops: CDR1 MNHEY, CDR2 SVGAGI.

The TCR was taken from a woman younger than 45 with COVID-19, enrolled during active disease. The V call is TRBV6-5, the J call TRBJ1-2; TRBD1 matches 7 bases. Sequences were obtained from peripheral blood. CDR3 DNA sequence: TGTGCCAGCAGGTCAGGGGGAAGGTATGGCTACACCTTC. This encodes CASRSGGRYGYTF.